Described below is a single T cell receptor (beta chain) sequence and its context. This sample is drawn from a study of metastatic and nonmetastatic thyroid tumors. TCRdb reanalyzed the PCR reads with MiXCR. The data show fewer than 35,000 clones, with 30% seen just once and about 31% held by the top ten. No patient received treatment before thyroid surgery. CDR1 and CDR2 (germline): SGHAT, FQNNGV. The CDR3 consists of 17 residues. V lost 1 base and J lost 2, with 16 bases in between. The sequence was obtained from a female donor with papillary thyroid cancer or a benign thyroid nodule (not recorded which). Some clones in this sample may be carry-over from other donors' samples. Source material: blood. The chain uses TRBV11-2 and TRBJ2-3, with D unresolved. In DNA form, the CDR3 reads TGTGCCAGCAGCTTAGGAGCAGGCTTTTCTTTCACAGATACGCAGTATTTT. Translated: CASSLGAGFSFTDTQYF.